The 28 T cell receptor beta chains presented below share a single source sample, sequenced in a study of breast tumors, draining lymph nodes, adjacent tissues. In TCRdb, the multiplex PCR reads were re-called with MiXCR into one record per CDR3 protein. This sample has approximately 31,000 distinct CDR3 sequences, with 60% to 70% found just once. The sequenced sample consisted of breast tumor tissue. The receptor source for this set is a female donor with breast cancer. Some clones in this sample may be carry-over from other donors' samples.

CDR3: CSVASGTSGRAKIYEQYF. The CDR3 bases are TGCAGCGTAGCATCCGGGACTAGCGGGAGGGCCAAGATCTACGAGCAGTACTTC. V and J are TRBV29-1 and TRBJ2-7; 16 bases align to TRBD2. V dropped 6 bases and J dropped 3; count of bases not matched to a gene: 14. The CDR3 runs 18 residues. Germline CDR1 and CDR2: SQVTM and ANQGSEA.

The table lists this clonotype with a few counts. This sequence joins TRBV6-6 and TRBJ2-3, with D unclear. Germline V gene data show CDR1 as MNHNY and CDR2 as SVGAGI (reference sequence). The V end was cut by 5 bases, the J end by 2 bases, with 2 bases between. This CDR3 comprises 11 residues. DNA for the CDR3: TGTGCCAGCAGTAACACAGATACGCAGTATTTT. This gives the protein CASSNTDTQYF.

The chain carries TRBV24-1 and TRBJ1-2; no firm D call. CDR1 is KGHDR and CDR2 is SFDVKD in the germline V gene. The CDR3 length is 10 residues. V was shortened by 12 bases and J by 5 bases, with 9 bases between the two germline ends. The CDR3 DNA reads as TGTGCCTCGGTAAGTTATGGCTACACCTTC. Residues: CASVSYGYTF.

The chain uses TRBV7-8 and TRBJ2-2; D is unclear. This CDR3 region has 12 residues. The germline gives CDR1 SGHVS, CDR2 FQNEAQ. Trimming shortened V by 4 bases and J by 8 bases, and 8 bases separated the two germline ends. CDR3 region: CASSSSAGELFF. The CDR3 DNA is TGTGCCAGCAGCTCTTCAGCAGGGGAGCTGTTTTTT.

The chain employs TRBV11-1 and TRBJ2-7, with D tentatively TRBD2 (5 bases). This CDR3 has 15 residues. CDR1 is SGHAT and CDR2 is FQDESV in the germline V gene (reference sequence). Trimming stripped 2 bases from V and 2 bases from J, with 13 bases between. The CDR3 protein is CASSLSRTEPYEQYF. CDR3 bases: TGTGCCAGCAGCTTATCGAGGACTGAACCCTACGAGCAGTACTTC.

The rearrangement uses TRBV5-1 and TRBJ2-6, with D tentatively TRBD2 (6 bases). The CDR3 covers 17 residues. Germline values: CDR1 SGHRS, CDR2 YFSETQ. Trimming cost V 0 bases and J 2 bases, with 12 bases left between them. The CDR3 sequence is CASSLASRDPGANVLTF. The CDR3 bases are TGCGCCAGCAGCTTGGCCTCGCGGGACCCTGGGGCCAACGTCCTGACTTTC.

This clonotype was detected ten times or more. The chain is built from TRBV18 and TRBJ2-2; the match to TRBD2 covers 9 bases. The ends lost 0 bases at V and 6 bases at J; junction bases unmatched: 8. The germline CDR1 and CDR2 sequences are KGHSH and LQKENI. The CDR3 spans 17 residues. CDR3: CASSPPIAGGGSGELFF. The CDR3 nucleotides are TGTGCCAGCTCACCACCGATCGCGGGAGGGGGATCCGGGGAGCTGTTTTTT.

The rearrangement uses TRBV20-1 and TRBJ2-1, with 7 nucleotides matching TRBD2. Germline loops: CDR1 DFQATT, CDR2 SNEGSKA (reference sequence). CDR3 length equals 11 residues. Trimming cost V 3 bases and J 7 bases; bases outside gene matches: 0. The CDR3 is CSASGRNEQFF. CDR3 DNA: TGCAGTGCTAGCGGGAGGAATGAGCAGTTCTTC.

About this clonotype itself: A single base separates this from a much larger clone, so it may be a read error. The chain carries TRBV11-3 and TRBJ2-2; 9 nucleotides align to TRBD1. The CDR3 is made up of 15 amino acids. Germline CDR1 reads SGHNT; CDR2 reads YENEEA. The junction had 7 bases not matched to a gene; V was cut back by 5 bases and J by 6 bases. CDR3 bases: TGTGCCAGCAGCCACAGGGGGCTGGCCGCCGGGGAGCTGTTTTTT. It encodes CASSHRGLAAGELFF.

There are a few counts of this clonotype. The gene calls are TRBV7-9 and TRBJ2-7, with 12 bases identical to TRBD2. The junction had 6 bases not matched to a gene; V was cut back by 1 base and J by 5 bases. Germline V gene lookup returns CDR1 SEHNR and CDR2 FQNEAQ (reference sequence). This CDR3 is 16 amino acids long. Here the CDR3 DNA reads TGTGCCAGCAGCTTAGTGAGCCTAGCGGGAGGGAACGAGCAGTACTTC. This sequence encodes CASSLVSLAGGNEQYF.

V is TRBV11-3 and J is TRBJ1-6; the D gene is possibly TRBD1 (6 bases). V was pared by 5 bases and J by 8 bases, with 10 bases between. The CDR3 loop spans 13 amino acids. Germline lookup yields CDR1 SGHNT and CDR2 YENEEA. The DNA for the CDR3 is TGTGCCAGCAGCCTACGGACAGATTCACCCCTCCACTTT. Translated, it gives CASSLRTDSPLHF.

The J gene is TRBJ1-2, the V gene TRBV5-1; 11 nucleotides agree with TRBD1. The CDR3 is 14 amino acids. CDR1 is SGHRS, CDR2 YFSETQ, per germline. V gave up 6 bases and J gave up 4 bases; unmatched junction bases: 5. CDR3 sequence reads: CASMGQGESYGYTF. CDR3 nucleotide sequence: TGCGCCAGCATGGGACAGGGGGAGAGCTATGGCTACACCTTC.

The chain couples TRBV11-2 to TRBJ2-3, with TRBD2 matching 8 bases. CDR3 size: 15 residues. The germline V gene has CDR1 SGHAT and CDR2 FQNNGV. The V and J ends lost 5 bases and 4 bases, in that order; junction bases with no gene match: 8. CDR3 residues: CASSRWIAGSDTQYF. The CDR3, as DNA: TGTGCCAGCAGCCGCTGGATAGCGGGATCAGATACGCAGTATTTT.

This clonotype appeared many times. This rearrangement joins TRBV12-5 to TRBJ1-3, with 9 bases aligning to TRBD1. The CDR3 runs 14 residues. Germline CDR1 is LGHNT and CDR2 is FRNRAP. The V segment lost 7 bases and the J segment 2 bases; nucleotides outside the gene matches: 3. The CDR3: CASETGGPGNTIYF. For the CDR3, the DNA is TGTGCTAGTGAAACAGGGGGCCCTGGAAACACCATATATTTT.

This clonotype has at least ten counts. The chain couples TRBV5-1 to TRBJ2-5; tentatively, D is TRBD1 (6 bases). V was pared by 4 bases and J by 5 bases, with 12 bases between. The length of the CDR3 is 13 residues. Germline V CDR1 and CDR2: SGHRS, YFSETQ. CDR3 nucleotides: TGCGCCAGCAGCCCAGGGGCGAAGGAGACCCAGTACTTC. Translated, it gives CASSPGAKETQYF.

The chain recombines TRBV30 with TRBJ1-5, with unresolved D. The germline V and J ends were trimmed by 1 base and 7 bases, with 11 bases remaining between them. The germline gives CDR1 GTSNPN, CDR2 SVGIG (reference sequence). This CDR3 is built from 13 residues. Here the CDR3 DNA reads TGTGCCTGGAGTGATGCGAATATGCAGCCCCAGCATTTT. This encodes CAWSDANMQPQHF.

The V call is TRBV3-1, the J call TRBJ2-2, with 8 bases identical to TRBD2. The V segment lost 5 bases and the J segment 6 bases; nucleotides outside the gene matches: 8. This CDR3 has 15 amino acids. Per the germline V gene, CDR1 is LGHDT and CDR2 is YNNKEL (reference sequence). CDR3 region: CASSKGAGEAGELFF. CDR3 DNA: TGTGCCAGCAGCAAAGGAGCGGGAGAAGCCGGGGAGCTGTTTTTT.

This clonotype is medium-sized in the sample. CDR3 in DNA: TGCAGTGCTAGTGCCCCAGAGCGGGGTCCAGATACGCAGTATTTT. Its translation is CSASAPERGPDTQYF. The chain employs TRBV20-1 and TRBJ2-3, with 7 bases identical to TRBD2. The CDR3 spans 15 residues. Germline V lookup: CDR1 DFQATT, CDR2 SNEGSKA (reference sequence). Trimming cost V 3 bases and J 4 bases; bases outside gene matches: 10.

This clonotype was recorded at least ten times. V usage is TRBV6-1 and J usage is TRBJ2-7; TRBD1 matches at 9 bases. The CDR3 spans 14 residues. Germline CDR1 reads MNHNS; CDR2 reads SASEGT. After removal of 6 bases from V and 4 bases from J, the junction contained 7 bases not matched to a gene. The DNA of the CDR3 is TGTGCCAGCAGCCCGGGACAGGGTTGGTACGAGCAGTACTTC. Protein product: CASSPGQGWYEQYF.

Remarks on this clonotype: The conserved final phenylalanine or tryptophan is absent from the CDR3, which likely points to a read error. The chain has TRBV7-9 and TRBJ2-5; no clear D gene. V lost 2 bases and J lost 6, with 13 bases in between. Per the germline V gene, CDR1 is SEHNR and CDR2 is FQNEAQ (reference sequence). This CDR3 has 14 amino acids. The CDR3 is CASSLYMGPQTQYL. The DNA of the CDR3 is TGTGCCAGCAGCTTATATATGGGTCCGCAGACCCAGTACCTC.

V usage is TRBV7-8 and J usage is TRBJ1-2; D remains unclear. The ends were cut back, 5 bases at V and 8 bases at J, with 12 bases in the middle. Germline V CDR1 and CDR2: SGHVS, FQNEAQ. This CDR3 contains 12 residues. The CDR3 protein is CASSGLGGGYTF. The CDR3 nucleotides read TGTGCCAGCAGCGGCCTGGGAGGAGGCTACACCTTC.

This clonotype was seen just once. This rearrangement joins TRBV20-1 to TRBJ2-2; 10 bases map to TRBD2. This CDR3 spans 16 amino acids. J gave up 1 base and V 6 bases, and 8 bases lay outside the gene matches. CDR1 and CDR2 from the germline V gene are DFQATT and SNEGSKA (reference sequence). This CDR3 is CSAQLAGGRNTGELFF. The CDR3 DNA follows: TGCAGTGCCCAATTAGCGGGAGGTAGGAACACCGGGGAGCTGTTTTTT.

This clonotype was observed at least ten times. V and J are TRBV7-3 and TRBJ2-1; 7 nucleotides align to TRBD1. The V gene's germline CDR1 is SGHTA and CDR2 FQGTGA. The ends lost 1 base at V and 0 bases at J; junction bases unmatched: 3. The CDR3 is 16 residues long. CDR3 sequence (DNA): TGTGCCAGCAGCTTAAATCCAGGGGGCTCCTACAATGAGCAGTTCTTC. This codes for CASSLNPGGSYNEQFF.

V is TRBV20-1 and J is TRBJ2-2; perhaps TRBD2 as D (6 bases). CDR3 length: 17 amino acids. Trimming took 2 bases from V and 4 from J, leaving 20 bases between them. CDR1 is DFQATT, CDR2 SNEGSKA, per germline (reference sequence). The CDR3, as DNA: TGCAGTGCTAGAATCGTTTGGCGGGGCCGGGGCACCGGGGAGCTGTTTTTT. Its protein is CSARIVWRGRGTGELFF.

The chain combines TRBV7-2 with TRBJ2-6; D might be TRBD1 or TRBD2, each matching 6 bases. Germline assignment: CDR1 SGHTA and CDR2 FQGNSA. Trimming shortened V by 10 bases and J by 3 bases, and 16 bases separated the two germline ends. This CDR3 region has 15 residues. The DNA of the CDR3 is TGTGCCACTCCTTTTCGGGGGCTTGGGGCCAACGTCCTGACTTTC. It encodes CATPFRGLGANVLTF.

This clonotype was detected many times. The chain joins TRBV2 to TRBJ1-5; D remains ambiguous. V lost 4 bases and J 2 bases, leaving 21 bases between the germline ends. The CDR3 spans 18 residues. The germline gives CDR1 SNHLY, CDR2 FYNNEI. The CDR3 coding sequence is TGTGCCAGCAGTGTTAACAACCTCCTAGGAAGTGGCAATCAGCCCCAGCATTTT. It yields the protein CASSVNNLLGSGNQPQHF. The full variable domain, its missing parts supplied by reference TRBV2 and TRBJ1-5, is EPEVTQTPSHQVTQMGQEVILRCVPISNHLYFYWYRQILGQKVEFLVSFYNNEISEKSEIFDDQFSVERPDGSNFTLKIRSTKLEDSAMYFCASSVNNLLGSGNQPQHFGDGTRLSIL.

The V and J genes are TRBV7-2 and TRBJ1-2, with 8 bases lining up with TRBD1. This CDR3 region has 14 residues. Trimming cost V 5 bases and J 3 bases; bases outside gene matches: 5. Germline CDR1 reads SGHTA; CDR2 reads FQGNSA. CDR3 bases: TGTGCCAGCAGCGTCCACAGGGGGTACTATGGCTACACCTTC. Residues: CASSVHRGYYGYTF. Based on the CDR3 plus reference TRBV7-2 and TRBJ1-2, the full variable domain is GAGVSQSPSNKVTEKGKDVELRCDPISGHTALYWYRQSLGQGLEFLIYFQGNSAPDKSGLPSDRFSAERTGGSVSTLTIQRTQQEDSAVYLCASSVHRGYYGYTFGSGTRLTVV.

This clonotype was seen many times. This rearrangement joins TRBV3-1 to TRBJ2-3; D might be TRBD1 (8 bases). The germline CDR1 and CDR2 sequences are LGHDT and YNNKEL (reference sequence). This CDR3 contains 20 residues. The V end was cut by 0 bases, the J end by 3 bases, with 25 bases between. DNA of the CDR3: TGTGCCAGCAGCCAAGACAGTAACAGGGGGGGCGGGGTTCGTACAGATACGCAGTATTTT. It is translated as CASSQDSNRGGGVRTDTQYF.